The clone carrying this TCR beta chain occurred a few times. The antigen remains undetermined. The source of the sample is a study of T cells in localized non-small cell lung cancer. With 3 bases removed from V and 0 bases from J, the gap between germline ends came to 13 bases. Germline CDR1 SGDLS, CDR2 YYNGEE. This CDR3 is built from 16 residues. Study conclusions and caveats: Among the top 100 tumor clones, a median 57 appeared in adjacent lung. The study linked higher blood T cell density to longer overall survival. Of the tissues analyzed, uninvolved adjacent lung showed maximal T cell clonality, greater than tumor.

TCRdb's table, derived via immunoSEQ multiplex PCR, lists solely in-frame clones and lacks some. The sample holds roughly 36,000 clones, roughly 77% seen once. This rearrangement joins TRBV9 to TRBJ1-3; a weak D match, TRBD1 (5 bases). The starting material was PBMCs, obtained before any cancer treatment. The clonotype originates from a woman aged 40-69 years with stage II squamous cell lung carcinoma. DNA of the CDR3: TGTGCCAGCAGCGGAACCAGGGCAGGCTCTGGAAACACCATATATTTT. Translating gives CASSGTRAGSGNTIYF. Using reference TRBV9 and TRBJ1-3 for the parts outside the CDR3, the full variable domain is DSGVTQTPKHLITATGQRVTLRCSPRSGDLSVYWYQQSLDQGLQFLIQYYNGEERAKGNILERFSAQQFPDLHSELNLSSLELGDSALYFCASSGTRAGSGNTIYFGEGSWLTVV.